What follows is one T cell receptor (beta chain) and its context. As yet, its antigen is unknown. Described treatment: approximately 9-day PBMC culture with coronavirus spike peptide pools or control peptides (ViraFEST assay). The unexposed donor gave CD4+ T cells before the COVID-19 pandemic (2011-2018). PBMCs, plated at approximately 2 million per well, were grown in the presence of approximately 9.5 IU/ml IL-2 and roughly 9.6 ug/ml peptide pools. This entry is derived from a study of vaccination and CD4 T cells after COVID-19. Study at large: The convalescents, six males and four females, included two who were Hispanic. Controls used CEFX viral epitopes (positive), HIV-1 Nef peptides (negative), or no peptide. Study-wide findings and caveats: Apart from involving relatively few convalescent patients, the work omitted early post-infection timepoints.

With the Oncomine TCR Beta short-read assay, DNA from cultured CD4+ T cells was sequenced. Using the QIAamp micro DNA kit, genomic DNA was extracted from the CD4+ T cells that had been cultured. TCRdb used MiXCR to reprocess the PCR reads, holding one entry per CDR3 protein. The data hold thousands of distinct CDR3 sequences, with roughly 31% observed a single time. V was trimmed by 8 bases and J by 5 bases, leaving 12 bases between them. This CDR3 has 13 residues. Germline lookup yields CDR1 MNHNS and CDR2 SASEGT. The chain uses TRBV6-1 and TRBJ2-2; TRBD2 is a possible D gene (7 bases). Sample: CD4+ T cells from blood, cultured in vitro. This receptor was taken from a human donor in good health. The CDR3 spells CASPQGGTGELFF. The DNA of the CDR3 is TGTGCCAGCCCACAGGGAGGGACCGGGGAGCTGTTTTTT.